The 32 T cell receptor beta chains below come from one sample, sequenced in a study of blood T cells in healthy people across ages. For the second PCR, which ran for roughly 7 to 11 cycles, a sample-barcoded 5' primer and a J-beta primer mix were used. TCRdb re-analysed the 5' RACE reads in MiXCR, keeping a single row per CDR3 protein. There are some 1,800,000 distinct CDR3 sequences in the sample; 35% to 50% occur only once, and about 23% lies in the top ten. Source material: blood. These receptors all stem from a human donor in good health.

V and J are TRBV20-1 and TRBJ2-7; 8 nucleotides line up with TRBD1. J gave up 2 bases and V 4 bases, and 4 bases lay outside the gene matches. Germline V gives CDR1 DFQATT, CDR2 SNEGSKA (reference sequence). The CDR3 contains 13 residues. The CDR3 sequence is CSAMGQETYEQYF. DNA of the CDR3: TGCAGTGCTATGGGACAGGAGACCTACGAGCAGTACTTC.

V usage is TRBV12-3 or TRBV12-4 and J usage is TRBJ2-3; a weak D match, TRBD2 (6 bases). Deletions cut 8 bases from V and 4 bases from J, with 13 bases between. The CDR3 is 13 residues long. The CDR3 spells CASFSAGPDTQYF. The CDR3 coding sequence is TGTGCCAGCTTTTCGGCGGGGCCAGATACGCAGTATTTT.

The rearrangement joins TRBV4-1 to TRBJ1-5, with 11 bases that match TRBD1. Per germline, CDR1 MGHRA and CDR2 YSYEKL. The CDR3 is made up of 17 amino acids. Trimming at V came to 6 bases and at J to 2 bases, leaving 9 bases not matched to a gene. The chain's CDR3 is CASSPGQGAFGNQPQHF. The CDR3 DNA sequence: TGCGCCAGCAGTCCAGGACAGGGGGCCTTTGGCAATCAGCCCCAGCATTTT.

The J gene is TRBJ1-5, the V gene TRBV7-2; 8 bases align to TRBD1. The V gene's germline CDR1 is SGHTA and CDR2 FQGNSA. There are 17 residues in the CDR3. V trimming: 1 base; J trimming: 0 bases; junction bases outside the gene matches: 5. The CDR3 is CASSLEGRGHSNQPQHF. CDR3 nucleotide sequence: TGTGCCAGCAGCTTAGAGGGCAGGGGGCATAGCAATCAGCCCCAGCATTTT.

The genes are TRBV29-1 and TRBJ1-2; TRBD1 matches at 7 bases. V was clipped by 3 bases and J by 6 bases; unmatched bases: 13. Germline V CDR1 and CDR2: SQVTM, ANQGSEA. The CDR3 has 15 amino acids. CDR3 protein: CSVDVTGTRPDGYTF. Here the CDR3 DNA reads TGCAGCGTTGATGTGACAGGGACTCGGCCAGATGGCTACACCTTC.

The chain is built from TRBV3-1 and TRBJ2-5; no clear D. Trimming stripped 5 bases from V and 1 base from J, with 14 bases between. Germline CDR1 LGHDT, CDR2 YNNKEL (reference sequence). This CDR3 spans 15 amino acids. CDR3 bases: TGTGCCAGCAGCGCGTCCACAGAATTCCAAGAGACCCAGTACTTC. Amino acids: CASSASTEFQETQYF.

DNA of the CDR3: TGTGCCAGCAGCTTGGTTGGGGACCAGGGCTATGGCTACACCTTC. This sequence encodes CASSLVGDQGYGYTF. The chain is built from TRBV5-6 and TRBJ1-2; maybe TRBD1 (5 bases). The V gene lost 0 bases and the J gene lost 4 bases, with 13 bases spanning the gap. Germline V gives CDR1 SGHDT, CDR2 YYEEEE. CDR3 length equals 15 residues.

J is TRBJ1-1 and V is TRBV12-3 or TRBV12-4, with D maybe TRBD1 (5 bases). This CDR3 has 15 residues. Trimming cost V 3 bases and J 7 bases, with 18 bases left between them. Written as DNA, the CDR3 is TGTGCCAGCAGTTTTACCGCAGCAGGGTATTTTGAAGCTTTCTTT. This translates into CASSFTAAGYFEAFF.

In this sample, this clonotype turned up many times. The chain combines TRBV20-1 with TRBJ2-7; TRBD1 aligns across 8 bases. With V trimmed by 0 bases and J by 7 bases, 8 bases remained unmatched. CDR1 and CDR2 from the germline V gene are DFQATT and SNEGSKA (reference sequence). This CDR3 comprises 14 residues. This CDR3 reads CSAREGRGTGEQYF. CDR3 in DNA: TGCAGTGCTAGAGAGGGTAGGGGGACAGGAGAGCAGTACTTC.

The J gene is TRBJ1-1, the V gene TRBV28; D not certain. Germline values: CDR1 MDHEN, CDR2 SYDVKM. This CDR3 is built from 14 residues. V dropped 5 bases and J dropped 4 bases, with 14 bases sitting between them. The CDR3 DNA is TGTGCCAGCAGTCCATCAACTACGAGCACTGAAGCTTTCTTT. Translated: CASSPSTTSTEAFF.

The chain employs TRBV7-3 and TRBJ1-6; 8 bases match TRBD1. Germline V gene sequence: CDR1 SGHTA, CDR2 FQGTGA. The CDR3 has 15 amino acids. V was pared by 4 bases and J by 8 bases, with 7 bases of the junction left unmatched. In nucleotides, the CDR3 is TGTGCCAGCAGCTCCGGACAGGGTATCGATTCACCCCTCCACTTT. It yields the protein CASSSGQGIDSPLHF. Based on the CDR3 plus reference TRBV7-3 and TRBJ1-6, the full variable domain is GAGVSQTPSNKVTEKGKYVELRCDPISGHTALYWYRQSLGQGPEFLIYFQGTGAADDSGLPNDRFFAVRPEGSVSTLKIQRTERGDSAVYLCASSSGQGIDSPLHFGNGTRLTVT.

The chain combines TRBV7-2 with TRBJ2-7; D is unresolved. This CDR3 is built from 13 residues. The ends were cut back, 3 bases at V and 7 bases at J, with 13 bases in the middle. The germline CDR1 and CDR2 sequences are SGHTA and FQGNSA. In DNA, the CDR3 is TGTGCCAGCAGCTTGATTTTTATGAGAGAGCAGTACTTC. Its translation is CASSLIFMREQYF.

The table lists this clonotype with many counts. This CDR3 is CASSHGQSYEQYF. The CDR3 DNA follows: TGTGCCAGCAGCCACGGACAGTCCTACGAGCAGTACTTC. This chain joins TRBV4-2 and TRBJ2-7, with a possible D match to TRBD1 (6 bases). This CDR3 has 13 residues. Germline lookup yields CDR1 LGHNA and CDR2 YNFKEQ. V lost 3 bases and J 1 base, leaving 7 bases between the germline ends.

J is TRBJ2-1 and V is TRBV15; TRBD2 matches at 8 bases. The CDR3 sequence is 17 residues long. The ends lost 5 bases at V and 2 bases at J; junction bases unmatched: 11. Germline V gene lookup returns CDR1 LNHNV and CDR2 YYDKDF (reference sequence). The chain's CDR3 is CATSDAIGGGPYNEQFF. Here the CDR3 DNA reads TGTGCCACCAGCGATGCAATTGGCGGGGGGCCCTACAATGAGCAGTTCTTC.

This clonotype was observed a few times. CDR3 region: CASSQEMIGDQYF. In DNA form, the CDR3 reads TGTGCCAGCAGCCAAGAAATGATCGGGGATCAGTACTTC. This chain joins TRBV4-2 and TRBJ2-4; D perhaps matches TRBD2 (5 bases). With 0 bases removed from V and 12 bases from J, the gap between germline ends came to 12 bases. The CDR3 has 13 amino acids. Germline CDR1 LGHNA, CDR2 YNFKEQ.

Many counts were recorded for this clonotype. V gene TRBV2 combines with J gene TRBJ2-5, with D hard to call. Between the trimmed V and J ends, which lost 6 bases and 1 base, there was a span of 6 bases. Germline lookup yields CDR1 SNHLY and CDR2 FYNNEI. The CDR3 covers 12 residues. CDR3 residues: CASSVGQETQYF. DNA of the CDR3: TGTGCCAGCAGCGTCGGCCAAGAGACCCAGTACTTC.

The V call is TRBV6-5, the J call TRBJ1-2; no definite D call. This CDR3 comprises 12 residues. Germline V gene data show CDR1 as MNHEY and CDR2 as SVGAGI. V shed 3 bases and J shed 7 bases, with 9 bases lying between them. For the CDR3, the DNA is TGTGCCAGCAGTTATAAAGGTCTTGGCTACACCTTC. Amino acid sequence: CASSYKGLGYTF.

This clonotype was detected ten times or more. The V gene is TRBV28, the J gene TRBJ2-7; D remains ambiguous. Deletions cut 3 bases from V and 5 bases from J, with 14 bases between. This CDR3 spans 14 amino acids. From germline, CDR1 is MDHEN and CDR2 SYDVKM. The CDR3 is CASSLFGQLNEQYF. In nucleotides, the CDR3 is TGTGCCAGCAGTTTGTTCGGCCAGTTAAACGAGCAGTACTTC.

This clonotype was recorded a few times. The J gene is TRBJ1-1, the V gene TRBV5-6; D is unclear. Germline assignment: CDR1 SGHDT and CDR2 YYEEEE. CDR3 size: 13 residues. V was trimmed by 0 bases and J by 10 bases, leaving 13 bases between them. In DNA form, the CDR3 reads TGTGCCAGCAGCTTGGGGTTTGGGCTGGGAGCTTTCTTT. Translating it yields CASSLGFGLGAFF. Variable domain in full (rest from reference TRBV5-6 and TRBJ1-1): DAGVTQSPTHLIKTRGQQVTLRCSPKSGHDTVSWYQQALGQGPQFIFQYYEEEERQRGNFPDRFSGHQFPNYSSELNVNALLLGDSALYLCASSLGFGLGAFFGQGTRLTVV.

The V gene is TRBV11-2, the J gene TRBJ2-3; D may be TRBD2 (6 bases). The V end was cut by 4 bases, the J end by 6 bases, with 17 bases between. There are 15 residues in the CDR3. Germline V CDR1 and CDR2: SGHAT, FQNNGV. CDR3 amino acids: CASSSLMAAGDTQYF. In DNA form, the CDR3 reads TGTGCCAGCAGCTCCTTAATGGCTGCGGGGGATACGCAGTATTTT.

On this clonotype: At one end, the junction sequence differs from germline, possibly due to a read error. This rearrangement joins TRBV5-1 to TRBJ2-5; possible D gene TRBD1, 6 bases. The CDR3 is 13 residues long. Germline lookup yields CDR1 SGHRS and CDR2 YFSETQ. The CDR3 DNA is TGCGTCAGCAGGGGCGGTGACTTGGAGACCCAGTACTTC. This encodes CVSRGGDLETQYF.

Of note for this clonotype: A read error may produce the germline difference seen at one junction end. V is TRBV4-1 and J is TRBJ2-3; 14 nucleotides agree with TRBD2. CDR1 MGHRA and CDR2 YSYEKL come from the germline V gene. The length of the CDR3 is 16 residues. CDR3 DNA: TGCGCCGGCAGCCCGCGACTAGCGGGGGGGGCAGATACGCAGTATTTT. Its translation is CAGSPRLAGGADTQYF.

The chain couples TRBV9 to TRBJ1-1; weak D call: TRBD1 (5 bases). CDR3 length: 15 residues. CDR1 SGDLS and CDR2 YYNGEE come from the germline V gene. The V end was cut by 5 bases, the J end by 0 bases, with 14 bases between. The chain's CDR3 is CASSRQPLMNTEAFF. CDR3 nucleotide sequence: TGTGCCAGCAGTAGACAGCCCCTTATGAACACTGAAGCTTTCTTT.

V gene TRBV7-2 combines with J gene TRBJ2-3; 9 bases are shared with TRBD2. Germline V gene lookup returns CDR1 SGHTA and CDR2 FQGNSA. The CDR3 loop spans 16 amino acids. Trimming cost V 2 bases and J 4 bases; bases outside gene matches: 7. In nucleotides, the CDR3 is TGTGCCAGCAGCTTAATGCGGCGGGGGGGCGCAGATACGCAGTATTTT. Translating gives CASSLMRRGGADTQYF.

This chain links TRBV7-3 with TRBJ1-2; D call uncertain. This CDR3 has 16 residues. Trimming pared 5 bases from V and 6 bases from J, leaving 22 bases between. Germline CDR1 and CDR2: SGHTA and FQGTGA. The CDR3 sequence is CASSLRSIEIPNGYTF. CDR3 in DNA: TGTGCCAGCAGCCTCCGGAGCATCGAGATCCCTAATGGCTACACCTTC.

A remark on this clonotype: A read error may produce the germline difference seen at one junction end. This sequence joins TRBV12-3 or TRBV12-4 and TRBJ1-2; D is unclear. The CDR3 runs to 17 residues. The CDR3 protein is CASRPLGERFGNYDYTF. CDR3 DNA sequence: TGTGCCAGCCGCCCTTTGGGCGAAAGATTCGGCAACTATGACTACACCTTC.

This sequence joins TRBV4-3 and TRBJ1-6; D uncertain. Germline CDR1 LGHNA, CDR2 YSLEER. V lost 0 bases, J lost 7 bases, and 10 bases lay in between. This CDR3 comprises 15 residues. The CDR3 nucleotides read TGCGCCAGCAGCCAAGATGGAACAGCCAATTCACCCCTCCACTTT. This translates into CASSQDGTANSPLHF.

J is TRBJ1-1 and V is TRBV5-8; possibly TRBD1 for D (5 bases). The CDR3 is 15 residues long. CDR1 SGHTS and CDR2 YDEGEE come from the germline V gene. The germline V and J ends were trimmed by 0 bases and 4 bases, with 13 bases remaining between them. CDR3 sequence: CASSLAGRVITEAFF. CDR3 sequence (DNA): TGTGCCAGCAGCTTGGCCGGCAGGGTAATCACTGAAGCTTTCTTT.

The chain couples TRBV5-1 to TRBJ2-1; TRBD2 matches at 10 bases. The CDR3 has 16 amino acids. Losses at the gene ends were 0 bases for V and 8 bases for J; bases not matched to a gene: 8. CDR1 and CDR2 (germline): SGHRS, YFSETQ. Written as DNA, the CDR3 is TGCGCCAGCAGCTTGGATGCCAGCGGGGGGGCCCATGAGCAGTTCTTC. As protein: CASSLDASGGAHEQFF. Based on the CDR3 plus reference TRBV5-1 and TRBJ2-1, the full variable domain is KAGVTQTPRYLIKTRGQQVTLSCSPISGHRSVSWYQQTPGQGLQFLFEYFSETQRNKGNFPGRFSGRQFSNSRSEMNVSTLELGDSALYLCASSLDASGGAHEQFFGPGTRLTVL.

The chain links TRBV4-3 to TRBJ2-1; a possible D gene is TRBD2 (5 bases). CDR3 length: 17 amino acids. The V end lost 0 bases, the J end lost 0 bases, and 12 bases lay between the germline ends. Germline V gene sequence: CDR1 LGHNA, CDR2 YSLEER. Here the CDR3 DNA reads TGCGCCAGCAGCCAAGAACGAGCGGAAAGCTCCTACAATGAGCAGTTCTTC. It yields the protein CASSQERAESSYNEQFF.

This clonotype was seen only a few times. The chain couples TRBV5-5 to TRBJ2-3, with 8 bases that match TRBD2. V was pared by 6 bases and J by 2 bases, with 5 bases of the junction left unmatched. This CDR3 comprises 14 residues. Germline CDR1 SGHKS, CDR2 YYEKEE (reference sequence). In DNA form, the CDR3 reads TGTGCCAGCATCCCGGGGGGGATCACAGATACGCAGTATTTT. Translated, it gives CASIPGGITDTQYF. Drawing the rest from reference TRBV5-5 and TRBJ2-3, the complete variable domain is DAGVTQSPTHLIKTRGQQVTLRCSPISGHKSVSWYQQVLGQGPQFIFQYYEKEERGRGNFPDRFSARQFPNYSSELNVNALLLGDSALYLCASIPGGITDTQYFGPGTRLTVL.

A few counts support this clonotype. The chain joins TRBV20-1 to TRBJ1-2; no firm D call. This CDR3 region has 14 residues. The germline V and J ends were trimmed by 0 bases and 4 bases, with 12 bases remaining between them. Germline lookup yields CDR1 DFQATT and CDR2 SNEGSKA (reference sequence). CDR3 nucleotide sequence: TGCAGTGCTAGAGATTCCCGCAGCGGCTATGGCTACACCTTC. It encodes CSARDSRSGYGYTF.